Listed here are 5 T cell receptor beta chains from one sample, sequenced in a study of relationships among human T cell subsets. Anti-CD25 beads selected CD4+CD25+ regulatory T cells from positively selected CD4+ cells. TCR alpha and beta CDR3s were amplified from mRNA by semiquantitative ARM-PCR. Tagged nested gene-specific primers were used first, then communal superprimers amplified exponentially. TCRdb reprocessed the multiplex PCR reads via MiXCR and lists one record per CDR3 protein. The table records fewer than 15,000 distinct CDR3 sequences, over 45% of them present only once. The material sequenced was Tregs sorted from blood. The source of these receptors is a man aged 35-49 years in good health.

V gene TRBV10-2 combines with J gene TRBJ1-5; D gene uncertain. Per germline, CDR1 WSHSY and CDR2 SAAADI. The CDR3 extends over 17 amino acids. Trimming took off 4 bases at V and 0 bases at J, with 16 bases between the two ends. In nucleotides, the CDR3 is TGCGCCAGCAGTGGAGAGGGATGGGAAGATAGCAATCAGCCCCAGCATTTT. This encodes CASSGEGWEDSNQPQHF.

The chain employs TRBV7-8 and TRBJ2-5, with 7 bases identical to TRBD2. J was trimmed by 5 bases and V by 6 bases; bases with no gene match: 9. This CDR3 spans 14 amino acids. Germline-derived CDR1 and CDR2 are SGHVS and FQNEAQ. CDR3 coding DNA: TGTGCCAGCAGAGTCACTAGCGATCGGGAGACCCAGTACTTC. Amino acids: CASRVTSDRETQYF. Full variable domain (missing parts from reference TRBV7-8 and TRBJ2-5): GAGVSQSPRYKVAKRGQDVALRCDPISGHVSLFWYQQALGQGPEFLTYFQNEAQLDKSGLPSDRFFAERPEGSVSTLKIQRTQQEDSAVYLCASRVTSDRETQYFGPGTRLLVL.

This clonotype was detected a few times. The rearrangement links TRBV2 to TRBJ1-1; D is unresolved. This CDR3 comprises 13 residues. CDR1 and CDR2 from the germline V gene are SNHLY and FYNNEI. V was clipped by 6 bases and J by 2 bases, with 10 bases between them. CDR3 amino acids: CASRIRTNTEAFF. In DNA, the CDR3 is TGTGCCAGCAGAATCAGGACTAACACTGAAGCTTTCTTT.

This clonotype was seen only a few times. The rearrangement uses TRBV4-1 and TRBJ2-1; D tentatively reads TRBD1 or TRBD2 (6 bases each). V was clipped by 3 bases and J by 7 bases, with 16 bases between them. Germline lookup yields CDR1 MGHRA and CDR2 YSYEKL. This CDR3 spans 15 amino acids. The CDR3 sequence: CASSHEGGRRNEQFF. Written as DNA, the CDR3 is TGCGCCAGCAGCCACGAAGGGGGGAGGCGGAATGAGCAGTTCTTC.

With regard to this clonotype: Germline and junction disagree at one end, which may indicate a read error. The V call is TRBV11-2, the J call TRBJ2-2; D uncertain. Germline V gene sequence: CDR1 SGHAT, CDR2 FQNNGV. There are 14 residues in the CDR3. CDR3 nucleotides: TGTGCCAGCAGCTTAGTCCAGAACACCGGGCAGCTGTTTTTT. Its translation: CASSLVQNTGQLFF.